This record concerns one T cell receptor (beta chain) sequence. The target antigen is unknown. These data belong to a study of T cell responses to AZD1222 COVID-19 vaccine. The assay was immunoSEQ multiplex PCR, and TCRdb's table has in-frame clones only and misses some. This sample has 130,000 to 150,000 clones, with around 91% found just once. The germline CDR1 and CDR2 sequences are SGHAT and FQNNGV. V lost 5 bases and J 5 bases, leaving 12 bases between the germline ends. This CDR3 spans 13 amino acids. Overall study findings and caveats: Spike-wide coverage was observed for vaccine-associated CD4 TCRs, with dominant responses at 160-218 and 743-854.

This chain links TRBV11-2 with TRBJ1-2, with D tentatively TRBD1 (5 bases). This sample comprised peripheral blood, obtained on day 0 of AZD1222 vaccination. This clonotype was sampled from an adult in good health. CDR3 residues: CASSTRGAYGYTF. As DNA, the CDR3 is TGTGCCAGCAGCACCCGGGGCGCTTATGGCTACACCTTC.